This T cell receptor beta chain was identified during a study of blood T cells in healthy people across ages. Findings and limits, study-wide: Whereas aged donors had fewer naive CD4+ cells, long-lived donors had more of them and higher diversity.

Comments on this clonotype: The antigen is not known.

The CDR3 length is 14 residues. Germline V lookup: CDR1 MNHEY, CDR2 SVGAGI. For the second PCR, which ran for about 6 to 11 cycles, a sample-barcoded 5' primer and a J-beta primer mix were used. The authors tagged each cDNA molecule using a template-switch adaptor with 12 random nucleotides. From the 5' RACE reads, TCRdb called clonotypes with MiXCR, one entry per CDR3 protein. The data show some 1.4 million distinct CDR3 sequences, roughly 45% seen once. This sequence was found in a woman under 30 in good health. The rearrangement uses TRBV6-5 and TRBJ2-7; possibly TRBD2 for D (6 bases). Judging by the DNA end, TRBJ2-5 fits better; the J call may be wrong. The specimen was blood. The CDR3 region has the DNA TGTGCCAGCAGCCAACTACACGGGCGGGGGACCCAGTACTTC. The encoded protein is CASSQLHGRGTQYF.